This TCR beta chain was captured by sequencing in a study of graft-versus-host responses after intestinal transplantation. Study-wide context: The transplants performed in recipients were multivisceral, liver-intestinal, or isolated intestinal. General study findings and limits: Analysis identified GvH clones in recipient marrow, with some appearing first in ileum or blood. Where graft-donor T cell macrochimerism was present, patients had high graft-versus-host to host-versus-graft clonal ratios in allografts.

TCRdb keeps only in-frame clones here, not all; method: immunoSEQ multiplex PCR. This table holds around 29,000 clones, 70% to 90% found once. The count of this clone is one. Its antigen is not known. Trimming shortened V by 5 bases and J by 10 bases, and 15 bases separated the two germline ends. Per the germline V gene, CDR1 is MDHEN and CDR2 is SYDVKM. This CDR3 region has 14 residues. Material: PBMCs, obtained about 15 months after intestinal transplantation. The V call is TRBV28, the J call TRBJ1-6, with D perhaps TRBD1 (5 bases). This sequence originates from a human patient who received an intestinal transplant, so some T cells may come from the graft donor. CDR3: CASSLSRDHSPLHF. As DNA, the CDR3 is TGTGCCAGCAGTCTTAGCCGGGACCACTCACCCCTCCACTTT.